The sequence of this T cell receptor beta chain was determined in a study of cytomegalovirus exposure and HLA in healthy donors. Germline V gene sequence: CDR1 SGDLS, CDR2 YYNGEE. The V end was cut by 6 bases, the J end by 4 bases, with 25 bases between. CDR3 size: 17 residues. In regard to this clone: Its antigen is unknown.

Study observations and caveats: DRB1 had the most TCR associations and HLA-C the fewest, a later analysis found, with rates varying by HLA locus. Later analysis identified a missense DCLRE1C variant that was linked to TCR beta V- and J-gene trimming.

13 Jbeta primers and 60 Vbeta primers were used for the PCR. Sequenced by immunoSEQ multiplex PCR; TCRdb stores in-frame clones only, minus some. In the table there are 100,000 or so clones, under 80% of which are singletons. The J gene is TRBJ1-1, the V gene TRBV9; D might be TRBD1 (5 bases). This TCR came from a man aged 25-45 years in good health and CMV-seropositive. The sequenced material came from PBMCs. This CDR3 is CASTQAGGTPSGTEAFF. The CDR3 region has the DNA TGTGCCAGCACCCAAGCCGGGGGGACCCCCTCGGGCACTGAAGCTTTCTTT.